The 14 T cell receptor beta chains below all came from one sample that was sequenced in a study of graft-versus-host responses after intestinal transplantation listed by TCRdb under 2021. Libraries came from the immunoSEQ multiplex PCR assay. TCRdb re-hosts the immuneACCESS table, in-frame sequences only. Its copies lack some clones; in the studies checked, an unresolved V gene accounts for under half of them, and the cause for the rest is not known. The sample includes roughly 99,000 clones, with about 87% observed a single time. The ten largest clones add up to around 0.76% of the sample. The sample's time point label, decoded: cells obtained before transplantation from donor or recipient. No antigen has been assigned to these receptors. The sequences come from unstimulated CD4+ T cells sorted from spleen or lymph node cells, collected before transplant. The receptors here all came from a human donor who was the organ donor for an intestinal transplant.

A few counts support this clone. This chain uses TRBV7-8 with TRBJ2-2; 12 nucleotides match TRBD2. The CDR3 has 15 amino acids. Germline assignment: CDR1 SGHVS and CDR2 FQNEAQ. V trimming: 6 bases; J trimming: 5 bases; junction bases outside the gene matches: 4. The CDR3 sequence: CASRMTSGRTGELFF. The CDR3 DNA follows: TGTGCCAGCAGGATGACTAGCGGGAGAACCGGGGAGCTGTTTTTT. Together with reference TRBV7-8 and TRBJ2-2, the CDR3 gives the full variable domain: GAGVSQSPRYKVAKRGQDVALRCDPISGHVSLFWYQQALGQGPEFLTYFQNEAQLDKSGLPSDRFFAERPEGSVSTLKIQRTQQEDSAVYLCASRMTSGRTGELFFGEGSRLTVL.

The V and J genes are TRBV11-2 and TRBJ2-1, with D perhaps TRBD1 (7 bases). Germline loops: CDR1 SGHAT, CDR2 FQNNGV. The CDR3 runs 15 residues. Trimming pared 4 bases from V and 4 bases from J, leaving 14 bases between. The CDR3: CASSWRGQHYNEQFF. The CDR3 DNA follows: TGTGCCAGCAGCTGGAGGGGACAGCATTACAATGAGCAGTTCTTC.

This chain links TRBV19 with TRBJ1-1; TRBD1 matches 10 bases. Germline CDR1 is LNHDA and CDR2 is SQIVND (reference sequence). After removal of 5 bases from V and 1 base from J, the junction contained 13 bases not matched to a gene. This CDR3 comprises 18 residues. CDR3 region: CASSPRTGGAVRNTEAFF. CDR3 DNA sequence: TGTGCCAGTAGTCCCCGGACAGGGGGAGCGGTAAGGAACACTGAAGCTTTCTTT.

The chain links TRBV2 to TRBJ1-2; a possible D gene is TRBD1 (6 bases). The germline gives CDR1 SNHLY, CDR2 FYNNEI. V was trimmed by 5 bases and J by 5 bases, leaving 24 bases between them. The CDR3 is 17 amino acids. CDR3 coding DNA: TGTGCCAGCAGTCAATATCAGGGGCAACGGAGAAGATATGGCTACACCTTC. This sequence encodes CASSQYQGQRRRYGYTF.

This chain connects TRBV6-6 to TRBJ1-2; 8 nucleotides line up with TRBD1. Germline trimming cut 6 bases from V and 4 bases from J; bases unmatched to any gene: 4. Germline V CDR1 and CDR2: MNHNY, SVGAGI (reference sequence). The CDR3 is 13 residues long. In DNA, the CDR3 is TGTGCCAGCAGCCCTGACAGGGGCTATGGCTACACCTTC. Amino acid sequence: CASSPDRGYGYTF.

The CDR3 protein is CASMGTDDYGYTF. Here the CDR3 DNA reads TGTGCCAGCATGGGTACAGACGACTATGGCTACACCTTC. The J gene is TRBJ1-2, the V gene TRBV6-1; D is unclear. The germline V gene has CDR1 MNHNS and CDR2 SASEGT. With 7 bases removed from V and 3 bases from J, the gap between germline ends came to 12 bases. The CDR3 is 13 amino acids.

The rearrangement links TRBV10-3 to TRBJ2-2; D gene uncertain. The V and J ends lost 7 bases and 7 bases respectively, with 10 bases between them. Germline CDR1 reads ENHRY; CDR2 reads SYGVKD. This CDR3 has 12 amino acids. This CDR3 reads CAIIGDHGELFF. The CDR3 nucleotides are TGTGCCATCATTGGGGATCACGGGGAGCTGTTTTTT.

CDR3 nucleotide sequence: TGCGCCAGCGGGGTGGGAGATACGCAGTATTTT. Translation: CASGVGDTQYF. The rearrangement uses TRBV10-1 and TRBJ2-3; no clear D. Trimming shortened V by 8 bases and J by 5 bases, and 8 bases separated the two germline ends. There are 11 residues in the CDR3. Per germline, CDR1 WNHNN and CDR2 SYGVQD (reference sequence).

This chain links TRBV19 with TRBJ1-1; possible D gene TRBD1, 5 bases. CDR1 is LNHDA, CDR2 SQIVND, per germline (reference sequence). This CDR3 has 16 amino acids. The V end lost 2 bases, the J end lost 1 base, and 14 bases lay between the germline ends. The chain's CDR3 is CASSILGPGENTEAFF. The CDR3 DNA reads TGTGCCAGTAGTATACTGGGGCCGGGGGAGAACACTGAAGCTTTCTTT.

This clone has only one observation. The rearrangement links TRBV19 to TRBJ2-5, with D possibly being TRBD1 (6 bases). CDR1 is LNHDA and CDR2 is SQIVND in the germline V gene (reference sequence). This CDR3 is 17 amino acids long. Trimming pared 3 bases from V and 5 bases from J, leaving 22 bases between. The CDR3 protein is CASSIVGSAGRGETQYF. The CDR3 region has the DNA TGTGCCAGTAGTATTGTCGGCTCCGCGGGTAGGGGGGAGACCCAGTACTTC. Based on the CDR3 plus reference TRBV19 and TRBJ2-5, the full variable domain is DGGITQSPKYLFRKEGQNVTLSCEQNLNHDAMYWYRQDPGQGLRLIYYSQIVNDFQKGDIAEGYSVSREKKESFPLTVTSAQKNPTAFYLCASSIVGSAGRGETQYFGPGTRLLVL.

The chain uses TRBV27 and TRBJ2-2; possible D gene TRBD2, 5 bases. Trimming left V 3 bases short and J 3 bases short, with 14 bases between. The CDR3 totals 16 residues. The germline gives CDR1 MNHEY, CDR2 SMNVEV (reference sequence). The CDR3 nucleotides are TGTGCCAGCAGTTTCCTCCGAGGGAGAGACACCGGGGAGCTGTTTTTT. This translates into CASSFLRGRDTGELFF.

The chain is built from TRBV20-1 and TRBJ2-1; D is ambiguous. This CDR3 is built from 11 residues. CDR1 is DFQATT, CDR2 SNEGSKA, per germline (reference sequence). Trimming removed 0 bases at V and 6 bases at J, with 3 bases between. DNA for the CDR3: TGCAGTGCTAGAGAGTTCAATGAGCAGTTCTTC. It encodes CSAREFNEQFF.

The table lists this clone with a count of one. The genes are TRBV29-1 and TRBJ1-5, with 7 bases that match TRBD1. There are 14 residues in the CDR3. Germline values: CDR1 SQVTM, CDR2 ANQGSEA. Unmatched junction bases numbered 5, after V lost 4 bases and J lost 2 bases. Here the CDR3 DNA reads TGCAGCGTTGGGCAGGGGGTGGGCAATCAGCCCCAGCATTTT. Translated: CSVGQGVGNQPQHF.

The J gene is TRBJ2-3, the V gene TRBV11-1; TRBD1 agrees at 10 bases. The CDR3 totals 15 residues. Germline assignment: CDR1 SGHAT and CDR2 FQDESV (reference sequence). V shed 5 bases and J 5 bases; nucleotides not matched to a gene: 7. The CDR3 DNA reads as TGTGCCAGCAGCAACGACAGGGGGCATCAAGATACGCAGTATTTT. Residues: CASSNDRGHQDTQYF.